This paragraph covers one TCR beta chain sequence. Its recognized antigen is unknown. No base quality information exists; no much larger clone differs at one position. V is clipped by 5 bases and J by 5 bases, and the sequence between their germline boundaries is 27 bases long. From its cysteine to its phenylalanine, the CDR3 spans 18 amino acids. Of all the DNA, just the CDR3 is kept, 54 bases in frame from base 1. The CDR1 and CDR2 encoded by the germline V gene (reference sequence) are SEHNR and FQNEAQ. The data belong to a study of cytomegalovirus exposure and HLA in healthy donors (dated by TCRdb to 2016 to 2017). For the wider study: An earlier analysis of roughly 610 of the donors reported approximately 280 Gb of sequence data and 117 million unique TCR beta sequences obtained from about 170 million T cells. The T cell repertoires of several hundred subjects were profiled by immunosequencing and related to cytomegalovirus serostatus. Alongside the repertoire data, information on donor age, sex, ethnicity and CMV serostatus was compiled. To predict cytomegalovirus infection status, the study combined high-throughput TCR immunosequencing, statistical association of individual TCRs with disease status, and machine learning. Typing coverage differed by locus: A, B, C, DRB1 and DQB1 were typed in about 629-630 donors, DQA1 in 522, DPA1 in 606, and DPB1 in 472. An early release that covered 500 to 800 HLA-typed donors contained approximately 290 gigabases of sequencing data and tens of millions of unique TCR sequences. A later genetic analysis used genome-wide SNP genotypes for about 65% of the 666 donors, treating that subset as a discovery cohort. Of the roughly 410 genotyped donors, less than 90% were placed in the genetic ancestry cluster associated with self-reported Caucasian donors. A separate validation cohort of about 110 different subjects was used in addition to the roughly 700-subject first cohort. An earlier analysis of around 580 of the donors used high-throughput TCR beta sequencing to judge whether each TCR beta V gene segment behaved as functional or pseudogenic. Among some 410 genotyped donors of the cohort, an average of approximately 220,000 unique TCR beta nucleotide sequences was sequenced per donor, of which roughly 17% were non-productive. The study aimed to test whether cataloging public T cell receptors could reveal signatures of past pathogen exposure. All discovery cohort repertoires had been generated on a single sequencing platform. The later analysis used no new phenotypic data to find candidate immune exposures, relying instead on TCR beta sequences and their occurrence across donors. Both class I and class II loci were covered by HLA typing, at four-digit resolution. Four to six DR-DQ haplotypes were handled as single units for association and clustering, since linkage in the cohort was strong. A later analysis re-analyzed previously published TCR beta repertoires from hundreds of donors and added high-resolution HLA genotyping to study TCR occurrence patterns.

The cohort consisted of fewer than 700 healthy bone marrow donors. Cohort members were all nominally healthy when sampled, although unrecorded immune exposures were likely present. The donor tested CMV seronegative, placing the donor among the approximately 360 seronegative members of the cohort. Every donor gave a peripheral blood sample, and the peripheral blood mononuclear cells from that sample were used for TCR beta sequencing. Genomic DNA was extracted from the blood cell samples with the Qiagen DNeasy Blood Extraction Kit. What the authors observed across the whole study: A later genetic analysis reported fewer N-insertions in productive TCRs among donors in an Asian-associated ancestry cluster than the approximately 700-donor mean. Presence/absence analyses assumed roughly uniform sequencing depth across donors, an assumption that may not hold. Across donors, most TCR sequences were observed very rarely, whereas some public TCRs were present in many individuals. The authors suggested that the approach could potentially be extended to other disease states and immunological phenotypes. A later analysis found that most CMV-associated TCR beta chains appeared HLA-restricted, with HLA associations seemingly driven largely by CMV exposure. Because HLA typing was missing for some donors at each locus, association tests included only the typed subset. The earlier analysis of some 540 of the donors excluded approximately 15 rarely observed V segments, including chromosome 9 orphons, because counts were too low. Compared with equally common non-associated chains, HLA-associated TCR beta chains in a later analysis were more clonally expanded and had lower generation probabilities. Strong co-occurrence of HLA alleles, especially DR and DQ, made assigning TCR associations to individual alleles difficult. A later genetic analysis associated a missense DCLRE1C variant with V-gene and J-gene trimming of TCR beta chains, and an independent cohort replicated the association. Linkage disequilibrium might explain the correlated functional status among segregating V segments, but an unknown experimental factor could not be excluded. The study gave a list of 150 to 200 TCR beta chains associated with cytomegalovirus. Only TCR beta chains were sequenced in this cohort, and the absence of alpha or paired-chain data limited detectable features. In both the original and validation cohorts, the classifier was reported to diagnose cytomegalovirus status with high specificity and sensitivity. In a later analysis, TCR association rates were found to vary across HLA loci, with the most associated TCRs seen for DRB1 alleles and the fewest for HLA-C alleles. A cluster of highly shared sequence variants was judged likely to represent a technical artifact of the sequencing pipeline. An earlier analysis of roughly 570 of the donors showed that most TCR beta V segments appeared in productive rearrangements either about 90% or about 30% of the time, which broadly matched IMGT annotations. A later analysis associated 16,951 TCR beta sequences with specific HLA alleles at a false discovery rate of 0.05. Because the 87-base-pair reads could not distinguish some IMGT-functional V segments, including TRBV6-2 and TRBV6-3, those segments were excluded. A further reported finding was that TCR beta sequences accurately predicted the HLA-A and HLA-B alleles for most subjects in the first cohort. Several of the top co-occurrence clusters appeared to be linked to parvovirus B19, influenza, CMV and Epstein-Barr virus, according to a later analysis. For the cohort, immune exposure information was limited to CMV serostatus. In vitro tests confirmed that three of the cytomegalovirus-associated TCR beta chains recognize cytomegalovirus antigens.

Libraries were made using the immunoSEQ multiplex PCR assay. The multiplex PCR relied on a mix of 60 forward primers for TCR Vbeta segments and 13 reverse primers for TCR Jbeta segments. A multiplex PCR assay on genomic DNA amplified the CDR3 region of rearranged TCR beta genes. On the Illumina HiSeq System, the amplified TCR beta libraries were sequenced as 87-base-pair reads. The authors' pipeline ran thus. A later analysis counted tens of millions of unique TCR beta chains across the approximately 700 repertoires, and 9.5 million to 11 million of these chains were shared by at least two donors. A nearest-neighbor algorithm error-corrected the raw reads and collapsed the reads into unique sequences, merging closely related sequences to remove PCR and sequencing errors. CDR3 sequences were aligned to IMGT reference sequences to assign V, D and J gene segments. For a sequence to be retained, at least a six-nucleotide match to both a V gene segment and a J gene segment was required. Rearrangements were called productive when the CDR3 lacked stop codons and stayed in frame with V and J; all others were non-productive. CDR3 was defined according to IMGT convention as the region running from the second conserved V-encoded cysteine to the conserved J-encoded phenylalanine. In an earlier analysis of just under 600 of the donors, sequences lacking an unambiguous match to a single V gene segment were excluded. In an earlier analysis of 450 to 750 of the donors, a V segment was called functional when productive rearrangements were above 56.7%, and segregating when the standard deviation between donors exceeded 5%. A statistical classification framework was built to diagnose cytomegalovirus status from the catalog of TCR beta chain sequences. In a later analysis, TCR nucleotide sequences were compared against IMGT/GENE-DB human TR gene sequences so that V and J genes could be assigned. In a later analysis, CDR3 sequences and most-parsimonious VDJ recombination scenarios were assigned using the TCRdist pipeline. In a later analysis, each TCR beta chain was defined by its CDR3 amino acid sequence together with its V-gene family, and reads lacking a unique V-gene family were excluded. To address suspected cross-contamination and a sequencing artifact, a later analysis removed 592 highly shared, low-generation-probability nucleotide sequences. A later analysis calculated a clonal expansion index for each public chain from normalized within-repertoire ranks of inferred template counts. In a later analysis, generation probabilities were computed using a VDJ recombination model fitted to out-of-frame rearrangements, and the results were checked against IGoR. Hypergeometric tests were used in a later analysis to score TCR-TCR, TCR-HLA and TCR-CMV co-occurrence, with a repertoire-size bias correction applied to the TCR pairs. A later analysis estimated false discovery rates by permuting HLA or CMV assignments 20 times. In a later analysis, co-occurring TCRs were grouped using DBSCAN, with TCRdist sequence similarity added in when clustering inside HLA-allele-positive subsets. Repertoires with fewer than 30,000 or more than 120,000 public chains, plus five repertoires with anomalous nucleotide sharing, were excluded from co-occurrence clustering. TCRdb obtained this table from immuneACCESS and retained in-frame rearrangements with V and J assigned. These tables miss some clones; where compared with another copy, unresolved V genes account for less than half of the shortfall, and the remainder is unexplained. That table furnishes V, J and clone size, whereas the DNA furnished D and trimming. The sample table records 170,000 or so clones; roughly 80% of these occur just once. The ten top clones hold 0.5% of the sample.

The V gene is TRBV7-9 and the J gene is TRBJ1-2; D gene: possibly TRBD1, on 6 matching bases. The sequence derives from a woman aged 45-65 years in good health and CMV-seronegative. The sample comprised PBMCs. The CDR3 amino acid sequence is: CASSDLTAPQGFKYGYTF. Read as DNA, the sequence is TGTGCCAGCAGCGACCTTACGGCACCCCAGGGGTTTAAGTATGGCTACACCTTC.